Listed below are T cell receptor beta chains from one sample, sequenced in a study of siplizumab effects on memory and regulatory T cells. Sequenced by immunoSEQ multiplex PCR; TCRdb stores in-frame clones only, minus some. Among 100,000 or so clones listed, about 92% were seen once. Sequenced sample: CD4+ T cells sorted from blood. The receptors stem from a human donor in good health. Both conserved end residues are part of each CDR3. Each record gives: CDR3 protein, CDR3 DNA, J gene, clone size, D gene, V gene. The D gene is left open where the match is weak. The size field is filled for only some rows; it gives once, few, many or a size class.

cdr3_aa: CASSPTRISNQPQHF
cdr3_nt: TGTGCCAGCAGCCCGACCAGGATTAGCAATCAGCCCCAGCATTTT
j_call: TRBJ1-5
clone_size: NA
d_call: NA
v_call: TRBV7-2

cdr3_aa: CASSLTDRAYEQYF
cdr3_nt: TGTGCCAGCAGCCTAACCGATAGAGCCTACGAGCAGTACTTC
j_call: TRBJ2-7
clone_size: NA
d_call: NA
v_call: TRBV7-6

cdr3_aa: CASSAGAGVGNTEAFF
cdr3_nt: TGTGCCAGCAGTGCAGGGGCGGGCGTGGGGAACACTGAAGCTTTCTTT
j_call: TRBJ1-1
clone_size: NA
d_call: NA
v_call: TRBV2

cdr3_aa: CASSLSPGQTEAFF
cdr3_nt: TGTGCCAGCAGCTTAAGTCCAGGGCAGACTGAAGCTTTCTTT
j_call: TRBJ1-1
clone_size: NA
d_call: NA
v_call: TRBV7-3

cdr3_aa: CASSYTNQGYYGYTF
cdr3_nt: TGTGCCAGCAGTTACACGAACCAGGGTTACTATGGCTACACCTTC
j_call: TRBJ1-2
clone_size: NA
d_call: NA
v_call: TRBV6-5

cdr3_aa: CASSLGWDTEAFF
cdr3_nt: TGCGCCAGCAGCTTGGGGTGGGACACTGAAGCTTTCTTT
j_call: TRBJ1-1
clone_size: NA
d_call: NA
v_call: TRBV5-1

cdr3_aa: CASNSGTANYGYTF
cdr3_nt: TGTGCCTCAAACAGTGGCACGGCAAACTATGGCTACACCTTC
j_call: TRBJ1-2
clone_size: NA
d_call: NA
v_call: TRBV18

cdr3_aa: CASSPTGQETQYF
cdr3_nt: TGCGCCAGCAGCCCGACTGGCCAAGAGACCCAGTACTTC
j_call: TRBJ2-5
clone_size: NA
d_call: NA
v_call: TRBV4-1

cdr3_aa: CASSHDTTYEQYF
cdr3_nt: TGTGCCAGTAGCCACGACACTACCTACGAGCAGTACTTC
j_call: TRBJ2-7
clone_size: NA
d_call: NA
v_call: TRBV19

cdr3_aa: CASSLARGVEQYF
cdr3_nt: TGTGCCAGCAGCTTAGCGCGCGGGGTCGAGCAGTACTTC
j_call: TRBJ2-7
clone_size: NA
d_call: NA
v_call: TRBV11-1

cdr3_aa: CAWSVSESQPQHF
cdr3_nt: TGTGCCTGGAGTGTAAGTGAGAGTCAGCCCCAGCATTTT
j_call: TRBJ1-5
clone_size: NA
d_call: NA
v_call: TRBV30

cdr3_aa: CASSLDRYEQYF
cdr3_nt: TGCGCCAGCAGCTTGGACCGGTACGAGCAGTACTTC
j_call: TRBJ2-7
clone_size: NA
d_call: NA
v_call: TRBV5-1

cdr3_aa: CAISDLKGVLAGSTDTQYF
cdr3_nt: TGTGCCATCAGTGACCTAAAGGGGGTACTAGCGGGGAGCACAGATACGCAGTATTTT
j_call: TRBJ2-3
clone_size: once
d_call: TRBD2
v_call: TRBV10-3

cdr3_aa: CSAAGPTEAFF
cdr3_nt: TGCAGTGCCGCGGGGCCCACTGAAGCTTTCTTT
j_call: TRBJ1-1
clone_size: NA
d_call: NA
v_call: TRBV20-1

cdr3_aa: CASGLGRTALSEQYF
cdr3_nt: TGTGCTAGTGGTTTGGGTCGGACAGCCTTGTCCGAGCAGTACTTC
j_call: TRBJ2-7
clone_size: NA
d_call: NA
v_call: TRBV12-5

cdr3_aa: CASRGTGGTEAFF
cdr3_nt: TGTGCCAGCAGGGGTACAGGGGGCACTGAAGCTTTCTTT
j_call: TRBJ1-1
clone_size: NA
d_call: TRBD1
v_call: TRBV7-9

cdr3_aa: CASRGGFRDEQFF
cdr3_nt: TGTGCCAGCAGAGGCGGTTTCAGGGATGAGCAGTTCTTC
j_call: TRBJ2-1
clone_size: NA
d_call: NA
v_call: TRBV6-4

cdr3_aa: CASSMDTGVRPQHF
cdr3_nt: TGTGCCAGTAGTATGGACACAGGGGTCCGGCCCCAGCATTTT
j_call: TRBJ1-5
clone_size: once
d_call: TRBD1
v_call: TRBV19

cdr3_aa: CASSYTGLITYEQYF
cdr3_nt: TGTGCCAGCAGTTACACGGGGTTAATAACCTACGAGCAGTACTTC
j_call: TRBJ2-7
clone_size: NA
d_call: NA
v_call: TRBV6-5

cdr3_aa: CATRAQAATSTDTQYF
cdr3_nt: TGTGCCACCAGGGCCCAGGCCGCAACGTCCACAGATACGCAGTATTTT
j_call: TRBJ2-3
clone_size: NA
d_call: NA
v_call: TRBV5-4

cdr3_aa: CASSVEGAMNTEAFF
cdr3_nt: TGTGCCAGCAGCGTAGAAGGTGCTATGAACACTGAAGCTTTCTTT
j_call: TRBJ1-1
clone_size: NA
d_call: NA
v_call: TRBV9

cdr3_aa: CASSLDDTEAFF
cdr3_nt: TGCGCCAGCAGCTTGGACGATACTGAAGCTTTCTTT
j_call: TRBJ1-1
clone_size: once
d_call: NA
v_call: TRBV5-1

cdr3_aa: CASSLEDLRMETQYF
cdr3_nt: TGCGCCAGCAGCCTGGAGGACCTAAGGATGGAGACCCAGTACTTC
j_call: TRBJ2-5
clone_size: NA
d_call: NA
v_call: TRBV5-1

cdr3_aa: CASSSGGEAYGYTF
cdr3_nt: TGTGCCAGCAGCTCCGGAGGGGAGGCCTATGGCTACACCTTC
j_call: TRBJ1-2
clone_size: NA
d_call: NA
v_call: TRBV11-2

cdr3_aa: CASSVTGMANTEAFF
cdr3_nt: TGTGCCAGCAGCGTTACAGGGATGGCGAACACTGAAGCTTTCTTT
j_call: TRBJ1-1
clone_size: NA
d_call: NA
v_call: TRBV5-5

cdr3_aa: CASSPGTVFGTEAFF
cdr3_nt: TGTGCCAGCAGCCCGGGGACAGTTTTTGGCACTGAAGCTTTCTTT
j_call: TRBJ1-1
clone_size: NA
d_call: TRBD1
v_call: TRBV7-9

cdr3_aa: CASSEGLYNEQFF
cdr3_nt: TGTGCCAGCAGTGAAGGACTCTACAATGAGCAGTTCTTC
j_call: TRBJ2-1
clone_size: NA
d_call: NA
v_call: TRBV2

cdr3_aa: CAWSVLVWGSPNYGYTF
cdr3_nt: TGTGCCTGGAGTGTATTGGTTTGGGGCAGCCCTAACTATGGCTACACCTTC
j_call: TRBJ1-2
clone_size: NA
d_call: NA
v_call: TRBV30

cdr3_aa: CASSRGSTFEQYF
cdr3_nt: TGCGCCAGCAGCCGAGGTTCGACATTCGAGCAGTACTTC
j_call: TRBJ2-7
clone_size: NA
d_call: NA
v_call: TRBV4-1

cdr3_aa: CASSSWGGSNTGELFF
cdr3_nt: TGTGCCAGCAGTTCCTGGGGAGGGTCGAACACCGGGGAGCTGTTTTTT
j_call: TRBJ2-2
clone_size: NA
d_call: TRBD2
v_call: TRBV28

cdr3_aa: CASSSSFSSGSHTGELFF
cdr3_nt: TGTGCCAGCAGCTCCTCCTTCTCTAGCGGGAGCCACACCGGGGAGCTGTTTTTT
j_call: TRBJ2-2
clone_size: NA
d_call: TRBD2
v_call: TRBV13

cdr3_aa: CTSSLRQGVAFF
cdr3_nt: TGCACCAGCAGCCTTAGACAGGGGGTAGCTTTCTTT
j_call: TRBJ1-1
clone_size: NA
d_call: NA
v_call: TRBV1

cdr3_aa: CASSVAAGRTYGYTF
cdr3_nt: TGTGCCAGCAGCGTAGCTGCAGGGAGAACCTATGGCTACACCTTC
j_call: TRBJ1-2
clone_size: once
d_call: NA
v_call: TRBV9

cdr3_aa: CASSLGLAGQETQYF
cdr3_nt: TGTGCCAGCAGCTTAGGTTTGGCGGGACAAGAGACCCAGTACTTC
j_call: TRBJ2-5
clone_size: NA
d_call: NA
v_call: TRBV7-2

cdr3_aa: CASSPGWTETQYF
cdr3_nt: TGTGCCAGCAGCCCCGGTTGGACAGAGACCCAGTACTTC
j_call: TRBJ2-5
clone_size: NA
d_call: NA
v_call: TRBV7-9

cdr3_aa: CASSQRVAEAFF
cdr3_nt: TGTGCCAGTAGCCAAAGGGTGGCTGAAGCTTTCTTT
j_call: TRBJ1-1
clone_size: NA
d_call: NA
v_call: TRBV19

cdr3_aa: CASSLFGQTRSYEQYF
cdr3_nt: TGTGCCAGCAGTTTATTCGGGCAGACGAGGTCCTACGAGCAGTACTTC
j_call: TRBJ2-7
clone_size: NA
d_call: NA
v_call: TRBV28

cdr3_aa: CASSADGFNEQFF
cdr3_nt: TGTGCCAGCAGCGCCGACGGGTTCAATGAGCAGTTCTTC
j_call: TRBJ2-1
clone_size: few
d_call: NA
v_call: TRBV6-4

cdr3_aa: CASSYSKGEKLFF
cdr3_nt: TGTGCCAGCAGTTACTCGAAGGGTGAAAAACTGTTTTTT
j_call: TRBJ1-4
clone_size: NA
d_call: NA
v_call: TRBV6-5

cdr3_aa: CASSSQGKLYGYTF
cdr3_nt: TGTGCCAGCAGCTCGCAGGGGAAGCTCTATGGCTACACCTTC
j_call: TRBJ1-2
clone_size: NA
d_call: NA
v_call: TRBV7-9

cdr3_aa: CSVSDGSYGYTF
cdr3_nt: TGCAGCGTTTCGGACGGTTCCTATGGCTACACCTTC
j_call: TRBJ1-2
clone_size: NA
d_call: NA
v_call: TRBV29-1

cdr3_aa: CASSLSASGYNEQFF
cdr3_nt: TGTGCCAGCAGCTTAAGCGCTAGCGGATACAATGAGCAGTTCTTC
j_call: TRBJ2-1
clone_size: NA
d_call: TRBD2
v_call: TRBV7-2

cdr3_aa: CASSLDSTDTQYF
cdr3_nt: TGTGCCAGCAGTCTGGACAGCACAGATACGCAGTATTTT
j_call: TRBJ2-3
clone_size: once
d_call: NA
v_call: TRBV6-1

cdr3_aa: CASSLAQGNYGYTF
cdr3_nt: TGTGCCAGCAGCTTAGCCCAGGGGAACTATGGCTACACCTTC
j_call: TRBJ1-2
clone_size: NA
d_call: NA
v_call: TRBV7-9